The clone carrying this TCR beta chain has at least ten counts. These data come from a study of blood T cell repertoires in COVID-19. The CDR3 runs 14 residues. Per germline, CDR1 SGHNT and CDR2 YENEEA. The ends lost 8 bases at V and 6 bases at J; junction bases unmatched: 6. Using immunoSEQ multiplex PCR, the repertoire was profiled, and TCRdb retains in-frame clones only, with some absent. The profile covers approximately 290,000 clones, with around 89% appearing a single time and 3.5% to 5% taken by the ten largest. The material sequenced was PBMCs or T cells enriched from blood (not recorded which). This sequence joins TRBV11-3 and TRBJ1-4; TRBD1 aligns across 10 bases. This TCR came from a woman between 18 and 29 years old with acute COVID-19. The CDR3 DNA reads TGTGCCAGCCGCCCCGGGACAGGGGATGAAAAACTGTTTTTT. This gives the protein CASRPGTGDEKLFF.